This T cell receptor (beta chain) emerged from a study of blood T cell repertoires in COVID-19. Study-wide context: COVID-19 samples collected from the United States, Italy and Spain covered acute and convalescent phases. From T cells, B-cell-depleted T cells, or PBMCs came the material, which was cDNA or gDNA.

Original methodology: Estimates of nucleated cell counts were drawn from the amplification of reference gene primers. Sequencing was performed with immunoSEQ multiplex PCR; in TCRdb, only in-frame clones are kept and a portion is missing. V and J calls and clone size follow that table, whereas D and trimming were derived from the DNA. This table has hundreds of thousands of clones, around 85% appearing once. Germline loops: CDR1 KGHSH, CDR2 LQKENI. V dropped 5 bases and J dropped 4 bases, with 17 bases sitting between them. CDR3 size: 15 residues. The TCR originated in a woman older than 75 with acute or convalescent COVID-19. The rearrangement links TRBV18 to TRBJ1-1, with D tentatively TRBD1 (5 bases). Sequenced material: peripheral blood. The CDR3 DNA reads TGTGCCAGCTCAAAACCACGGGCCCAGGGCACTGAAGCTTTCTTT. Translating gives CASSKPRAQGTEAFF.